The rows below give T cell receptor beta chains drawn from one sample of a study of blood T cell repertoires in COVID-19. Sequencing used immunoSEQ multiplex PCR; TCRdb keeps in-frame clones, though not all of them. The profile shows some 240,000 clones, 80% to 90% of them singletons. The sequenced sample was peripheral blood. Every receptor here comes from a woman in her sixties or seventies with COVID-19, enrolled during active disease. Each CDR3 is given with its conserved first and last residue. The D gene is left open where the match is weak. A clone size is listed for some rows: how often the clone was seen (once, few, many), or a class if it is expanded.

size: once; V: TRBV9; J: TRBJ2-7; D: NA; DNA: TGTGCCAGCAGCGTCAACGCCTACTCCTACGAGCAGTACTTC; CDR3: CASSVNAYSYEQYF
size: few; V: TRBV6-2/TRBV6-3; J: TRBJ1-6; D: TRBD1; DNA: TGTGCCAGCAGTCGCCCGACAGGGCAATATAATTCACCCCTCCACTTT; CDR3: CASSRPTGQYNSPLHF
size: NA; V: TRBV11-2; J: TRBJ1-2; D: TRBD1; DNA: TGTGCCAGCAGCTTAGTTTACAGGGGGCGTGCTAACTATGGCTACACCTTC; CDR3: CASSLVYRGRANYGYTF
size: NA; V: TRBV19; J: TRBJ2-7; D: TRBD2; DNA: TGTGCCAGTTCTCGGGACGGACTAGCGGGGAACGAGCAGTACTTC; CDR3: CASSRDGLAGNEQYF
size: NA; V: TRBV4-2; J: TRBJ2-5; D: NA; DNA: TGTGCCAGCAGCCAAGGCGCGGGGCGGGGACAAGAGACCCAGTACTTC; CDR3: CASSQGAGRGQETQYF
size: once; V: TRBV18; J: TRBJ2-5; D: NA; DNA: TGTGCCAGCTCACCCCAGGGCAGAGCAGAGACCCAGTACTTC; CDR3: CASSPQGRAETQYF
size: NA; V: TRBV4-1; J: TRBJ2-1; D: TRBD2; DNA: TGCGCCAGCAGCCAAGATTGGGCTAGCGGGAGGCAGTTCTTC; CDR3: CASSQDWASGRQFF
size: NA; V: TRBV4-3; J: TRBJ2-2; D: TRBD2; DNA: TGCGCCAGCCGGGGACTAGCGGGAGTTATTGGCGGGGAGCTGTTTTTT; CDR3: CASRGLAGVIGGELFF
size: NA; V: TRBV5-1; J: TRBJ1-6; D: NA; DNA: TGCGCCAGCAGCTTGGGTCAGTCTAATTCACCCCTCCACTTT; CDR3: CASSLGQSNSPLHF
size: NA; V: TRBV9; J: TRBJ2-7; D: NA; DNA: TGTGCCAGCAGCCCATTGGGGCTACCCTACTACGAGCAGTACTTC; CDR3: CASSPLGLPYYEQYF
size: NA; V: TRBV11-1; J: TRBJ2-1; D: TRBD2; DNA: TGTGCCAGCAGTTCCGGGACTAGCGGAGACTACAATGAGCAGTTCTTC; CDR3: CASSSGTSGDYNEQFF
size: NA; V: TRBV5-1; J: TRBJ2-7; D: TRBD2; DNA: TGCGCCAGCAGCTTGGATACTAGCGGGAGTTACGAGCAGTACTTC; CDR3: CASSLDTSGSYEQYF
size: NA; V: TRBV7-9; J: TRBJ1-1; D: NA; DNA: TGTGCCAGCAGCCAGGACAGCCTGAGGACCACTGAAGCTTTCTTT; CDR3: CASSQDSLRTTEAFF
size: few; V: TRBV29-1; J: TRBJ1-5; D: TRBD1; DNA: TGCAGCGTTTCCCAGGGGGGAGGACAGCCCCAGCATTTT; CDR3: CSVSQGGGQPQHF
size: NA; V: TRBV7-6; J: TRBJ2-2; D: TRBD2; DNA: TGTGCCAGCATCCAGGGAGCGGGAGGGGGCACCGGGGAGCTGTTTTTT; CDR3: CASIQGAGGGTGELFF
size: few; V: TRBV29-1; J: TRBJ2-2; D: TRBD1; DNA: TGCAGCGTTTTGGGGGACAGGGAGACCACCGGGGAGCTGTTTTTT; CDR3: CSVLGDRETTGELFF
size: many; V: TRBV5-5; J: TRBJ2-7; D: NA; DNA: TGTGCCAGCAGGGAAACGGGGGACTTGGTGGCCTACGAGCAGTACTTC; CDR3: CASRETGDLVAYEQYF
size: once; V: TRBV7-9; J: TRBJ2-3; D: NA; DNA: TGTGCCAGCAGCTCAAGGCCCTGGGACATCGCCCACACAGATACGCAGTATTTT; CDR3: CASSSRPWDIAHTDTQYF
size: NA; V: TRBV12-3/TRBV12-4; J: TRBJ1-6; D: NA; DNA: TGTGCCAGCAGTTTGGACAGCTCATCACCCCTCCACTTT; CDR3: CASSLDSSSPLHF
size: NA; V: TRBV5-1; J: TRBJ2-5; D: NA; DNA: TGCGCCAGCAGCTTGGCCTCGGGGGGCCCAGAGACCCAGTACTTC; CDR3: CASSLASGGPETQYF
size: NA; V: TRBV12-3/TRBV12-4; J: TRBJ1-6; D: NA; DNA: TGTGCCAGCACCCCCGACACAAATTCACCCCTCCACTTT; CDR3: CASTPDTNSPLHF
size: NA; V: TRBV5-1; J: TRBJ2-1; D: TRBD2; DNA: TGCGCCAGCAGCTCGGGGACTAGTCCTAACGAGCAGTTCTTC; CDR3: CASSSGTSPNEQFF
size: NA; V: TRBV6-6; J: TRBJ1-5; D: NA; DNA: TGTGCCAGCACTTACGGGGGGGCGAATCAGCCCCAGCATTTT; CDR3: CASTYGGANQPQHF
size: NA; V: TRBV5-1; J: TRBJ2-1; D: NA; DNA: TGCGCCAGCAGCAGGCGGGGCAATGAGCAGTTCTTC; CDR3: CASSRRGNEQFF
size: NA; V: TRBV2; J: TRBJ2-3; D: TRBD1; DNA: TGTGCCAGCAGCGAGGACAGGGTCGGGGGAGGCCCCCGCACAGATACGCAGTATTTT; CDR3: CASSEDRVGGGPRTDTQYF
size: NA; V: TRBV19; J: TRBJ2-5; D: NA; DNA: TGTGCCAGTAGTATAGCGGCAGGGGTTCAAGAGACCCAGTACTTC; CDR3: CASSIAAGVQETQYF
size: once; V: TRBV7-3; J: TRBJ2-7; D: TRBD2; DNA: TGTGCCAGCAGCTTAGATGGGGGGGACTACGAGCAGTACTTC; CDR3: CASSLDGGDYEQYF
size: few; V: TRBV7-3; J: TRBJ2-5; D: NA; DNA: TGTGCCAGCAGCTACCGACCGGGGGAGACCCAGTACTTC; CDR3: CASSYRPGETQYF
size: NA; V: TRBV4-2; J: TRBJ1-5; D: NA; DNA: TGTGCCAGCAGCCCGACACCCTATAGCAATCAGCCCCAGCATTTT; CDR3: CASSPTPYSNQPQHF
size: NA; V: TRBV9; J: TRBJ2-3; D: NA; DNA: TGTGCCAGCAGCGTTGGGCCAGATACGCAGTATTTT; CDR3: CASSVGPDTQYF
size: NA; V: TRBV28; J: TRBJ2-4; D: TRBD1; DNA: TGTGCCAGCAGTTCGACAGGGAGTATAGCCAAAAACATTCAGTACTTC; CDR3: CASSSTGSIAKNIQYF
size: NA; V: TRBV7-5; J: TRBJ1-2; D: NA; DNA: TGTGCCAGAAGCCGACGGGACAGGGTTGAAAATGGCTACACCTTC; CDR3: CARSRRDRVENGYTF
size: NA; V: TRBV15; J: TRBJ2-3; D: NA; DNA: TGTGCCACCGCCGGGACTGGCACAGATACGCAGTATTTT; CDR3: CATAGTGTDTQYF
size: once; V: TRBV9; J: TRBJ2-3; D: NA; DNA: TGTGCCAGCAGCGCCTACCCCGGTACAGATACGCAGTATTTT; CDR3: CASSAYPGTDTQYF
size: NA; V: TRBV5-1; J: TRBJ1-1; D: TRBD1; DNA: TGCGCCAGCAGCTTGGAGGGGGCAATCGCTGAAGCTTTCTTT; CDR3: CASSLEGAIAEAFF
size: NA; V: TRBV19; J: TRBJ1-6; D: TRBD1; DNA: TGTGCCAGCGGGACAGGGGTTAATTCACCCCTCCACTTT; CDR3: CASGTGVNSPLHF
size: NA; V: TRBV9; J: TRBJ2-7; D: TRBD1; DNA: TGTGCCAGCAGCTGGGACAGCAGCTCCTACGAGCAGTACTTC; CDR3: CASSWDSSSYEQYF